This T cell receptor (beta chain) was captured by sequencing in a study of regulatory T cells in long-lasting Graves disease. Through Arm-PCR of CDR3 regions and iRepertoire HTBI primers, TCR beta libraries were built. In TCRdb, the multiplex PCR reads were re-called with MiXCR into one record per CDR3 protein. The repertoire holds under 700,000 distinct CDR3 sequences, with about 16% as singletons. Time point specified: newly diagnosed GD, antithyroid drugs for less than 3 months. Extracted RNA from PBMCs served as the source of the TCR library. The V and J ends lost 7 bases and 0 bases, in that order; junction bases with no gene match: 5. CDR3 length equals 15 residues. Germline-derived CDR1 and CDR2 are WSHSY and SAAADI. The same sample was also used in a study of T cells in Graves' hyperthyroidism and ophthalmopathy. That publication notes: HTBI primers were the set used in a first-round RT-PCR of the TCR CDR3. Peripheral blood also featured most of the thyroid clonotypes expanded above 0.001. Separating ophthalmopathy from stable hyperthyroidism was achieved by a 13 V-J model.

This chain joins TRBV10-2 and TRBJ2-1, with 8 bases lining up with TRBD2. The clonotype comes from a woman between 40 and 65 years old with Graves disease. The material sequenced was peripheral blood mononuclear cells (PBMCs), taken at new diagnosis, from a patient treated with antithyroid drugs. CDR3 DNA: TGCGCCAGCACCGAACTAGCGGCCTCCTACAATGAGCAGTTCTTC. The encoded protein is CASTELAASYNEQFF.